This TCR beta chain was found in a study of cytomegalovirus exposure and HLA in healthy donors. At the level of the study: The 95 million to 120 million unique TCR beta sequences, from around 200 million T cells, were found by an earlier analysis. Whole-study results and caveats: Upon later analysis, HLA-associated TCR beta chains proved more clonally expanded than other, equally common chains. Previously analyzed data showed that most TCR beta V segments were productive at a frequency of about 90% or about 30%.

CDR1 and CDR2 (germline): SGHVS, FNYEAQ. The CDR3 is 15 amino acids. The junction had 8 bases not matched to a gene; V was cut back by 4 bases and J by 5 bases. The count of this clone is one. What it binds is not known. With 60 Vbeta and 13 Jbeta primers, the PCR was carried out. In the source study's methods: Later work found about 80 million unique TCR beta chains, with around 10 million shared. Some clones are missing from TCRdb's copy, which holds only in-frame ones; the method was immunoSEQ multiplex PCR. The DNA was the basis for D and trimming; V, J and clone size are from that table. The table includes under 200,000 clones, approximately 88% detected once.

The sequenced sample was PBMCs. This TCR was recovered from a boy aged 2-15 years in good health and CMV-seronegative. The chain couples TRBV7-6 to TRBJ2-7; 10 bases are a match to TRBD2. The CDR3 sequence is CASSSLVAGGHEQYF. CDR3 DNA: TGTGCCAGCAGCTCCTTAGTAGCGGGAGGCCACGAGCAGTACTTC.